This T cell receptor beta chain was sequenced for a study of T cells in Graves' hyperthyroidism and ophthalmopathy. Per germline, CDR1 GTSNPN and CDR2 SVGIG (reference sequence). V was clipped by 2 bases and J by 4 bases; unmatched bases: 7. The CDR3 sequence is 14 residues long. This clonotype was detected ten times or more. As yet, its antigen is unknown. Study observations and caveats: Before onset, ophthalmopathy was predicted by the model a median about six months earlier.

Amplification of TCR beta CDR3 regions was performed using RNA transcripts as template. With the HTBI primer set, the TCR CDR3 went through a first round of RT-PCR. Using its own MiXCR run on the multiplex PCR reads, TCRdb lists one record per CDR3 protein. The table records a few hundred thousand distinct CDR3 sequences, around 14% of them present only once. This TCR was recovered from a woman in her 30s with Graves' hyperthyroidism. The source material was blood. This chain connects TRBV30 to TRBJ2-7, with 8 bases lining up with TRBD2. The CDR3, as DNA: TGTGCCTGGAGTATAACTAGCGGAGGGTACGAGCAGTACTTC. It specifies CAWSITSGGYEQYF.